A single sample gave rise to the 14 T cell receptor beta chains below, sequenced in a study of cytomegalovirus exposure and HLA in healthy donors. The PCR ran on 60 Vbeta and 13 Jbeta primers. The assay was immunoSEQ multiplex PCR, and TCRdb's table has in-frame clones only and misses some. The table lists 210,000 or so clones, 87% of them singletons. Sequencing was done on a sample of PBMCs. These receptors all come from a man aged 30 to 39 in good health and CMV-seronegative.

The V and J genes are TRBV7-9 and TRBJ1-2, with D uncertain. Trimming pared 4 bases from V and 4 bases from J, leaving 16 bases between. In germline, CDR1 is SEHNR, CDR2 FQNEAQ (reference sequence). The CDR3 covers 15 residues. DNA for the CDR3: TGTGCCAGCAGCTCACATCAGACCGGAGCCTATGGCTACACCTTC. The encoded protein is CASSSHQTGAYGYTF.

This sequence joins TRBV6-5 and TRBJ2-2; no firm D call. The CDR3 contains 14 residues. From germline, CDR1 is MNHEY and CDR2 SVGAGI. Trimming cost V 5 bases and J 8 bases, with 15 bases left between them. The CDR3: CASSPTTPSGELFF. Here the CDR3 DNA reads TGTGCCAGCAGTCCCACGACTCCGAGTGGGGAGCTGTTTTTT.

About this clone: The sample holds other DNA sequences that translate to the same CDR3. The V call is TRBV4-3, the J call TRBJ2-1; TRBD2 agrees at 7 bases. The ends lost 4 bases at V and 16 bases at J; junction bases unmatched: 22. The CDR3 extends over 16 amino acids. CDR1 and CDR2 (germline): LGHNA, YSLEER. CDR3 in DNA: TGCGCCAGCAGCCCTAACTGGGGGGGTCAAACTAGAAATCAATTCTTC. It encodes CASSPNWGGQTRNQFF.

V and J are TRBV4-1 and TRBJ1-2; TRBD1 matches at 8 bases. The junction had 5 bases not matched to a gene; V was cut back by 5 bases and J by 6 bases. Germline loops: CDR1 MGHRA, CDR2 YSYEKL. The CDR3 consists of 13 residues. The CDR3 loop is CASSSTGGNGYTF. CDR3 DNA sequence: TGCGCCAGCAGCTCCACAGGGGGGAATGGCTACACCTTC.

The CDR3 bases are TGTGCCAGTAGTGGGGGGACAGGGACCGGGAGTCAGCCCCAGCATTTT. Its protein is CASSGGTGTGSQPQHF. The chain links TRBV19 to TRBJ1-5; 9 bases are shared with TRBD1. This CDR3 comprises 16 residues. Germline lookup yields CDR1 LNHDA and CDR2 SQIVND (reference sequence). Germline trimming cut 5 bases from V and 6 bases from J; bases unmatched to any gene: 11.

This chain connects TRBV27 to TRBJ2-2; 8 bases agree with TRBD1. Looked up from germline, CDR1 is MNHEY and CDR2 is SMNVEV (reference sequence). V shed 4 bases, J shed 4 bases, and the junction held 23 bases outside the gene matches. The CDR3 runs 21 residues. DNA for the CDR3: TGTGCCAGCAGTTCCCCAGGGGGCCGGGGTATACCACTTCGAGGCACCGGGGAGCTGTTTTTT. Translation: CASSSPGGRGIPLRGTGELFF.

This clone was detected only a few times. V is TRBV10-3 and J is TRBJ2-5; 8 nucleotides line up with TRBD2. Germline V gene sequence: CDR1 ENHRY, CDR2 SYGVKD. V gave up 3 bases and J gave up 9 bases; unmatched junction bases: 15. This CDR3 has 16 residues. The CDR3 here is CAISEGGGGRMSAQYF. DNA for the CDR3: TGTGCCATCAGTGAAGGTGGCGGGGGGCGAATGTCGGCCCAGTACTTC.

This sequence joins TRBV6-1 and TRBJ2-1; weak D call: TRBD2 (6 bases). Germline assignment: CDR1 MNHNS and CDR2 SASEGT. The CDR3 consists of 15 residues. Trimming took off 5 bases at V and 2 bases at J, with 13 bases between the two ends. CDR3 bases: TGTGCCAGCAGTCCCGGGACTGCGGCCTACAATGAGCAGTTCTTC. It encodes CASSPGTAAYNEQFF.

V and J are TRBV5-1 and TRBJ2-3, with 12 nucleotides matching TRBD2. Trimming took 4 bases from V and 4 from J; bases not matched to a gene: 10. CDR1 is SGHRS, CDR2 YFSETQ, per germline. This CDR3 region has 17 residues. The CDR3, as DNA: TGCGCCAGCAGCGGACCCTCACTAGCGGGGGGATCAGATACGCAGTATTTT. It translates to CASSGPSLAGGSDTQYF.

The chain uses TRBV10-2 and TRBJ2-5; the match to TRBD2 covers 7 bases. V trimming: 2 bases; J trimming: 5 bases; junction bases outside the gene matches: 11. Germline V gene lookup returns CDR1 WSHSY and CDR2 SAAADI. The CDR3 contains 16 residues. The DNA for the CDR3 is TGCGCCAGCAGTGAGAGCGGGAAAAGGAGATTGGAGACCCAGTACTTC. This translates into CASSESGKRRLETQYF.

The chain is built from TRBV10-2 and TRBJ2-1, with D perhaps TRBD1 (6 bases). V dropped 2 bases and J dropped 4 bases, with 12 bases sitting between them. The CDR3 runs 15 residues. The V gene's germline CDR1 is WSHSY and CDR2 SAAADI. This chain's CDR3 is CASSERWGPYNEQFF. The CDR3 DNA reads TGCGCCAGCAGTGAGAGGTGGGGGCCATACAATGAGCAGTTCTTC.

The chain carries TRBV4-2 and TRBJ1-4; the match to TRBD1 covers 7 bases. The CDR3 is 17 residues long. After removal of 0 bases from V and 0 bases from J, the junction contained 4 bases not matched to a gene. Germline CDR1 and CDR2: LGHNA and YNFKEQ. CDR3 protein: CASSQDDQGATNEKLFF. CDR3 nucleotides: TGTGCCAGCAGCCAAGATGATCAGGGGGCAACTAATGAAAAACTGTTTTTT.

V usage is TRBV28 and J usage is TRBJ2-5, with a weak D call TRBD1 (7 bases). Germline loops: CDR1 MDHEN, CDR2 SYDVKM. Trimming removed 2 bases at V and 3 bases at J, with 13 bases between. The CDR3 runs to 15 residues. The CDR3 sequence: CASSLGGQGEETQYF. As DNA, the CDR3 is TGTGCCAGCAGTTTAGGGGGGCAGGGGGAAGAGACCCAGTACTTC.

The V and J genes are TRBV27 and TRBJ1-2, with 7 nucleotides matching TRBD1. CDR1 and CDR2 (germline): MNHEY, SMNVEV (reference sequence). CDR3 size: 13 residues. V shed 5 bases and J 6 bases; nucleotides not matched to a gene: 6. The CDR3 region has the DNA TGTGCCAGCAGTGAAAGGGACAGCAATGGCTACACCTTC. Translated, it gives CASSERDSNGYTF.